This T cell receptor (beta chain) was identified in a study of cytomegalovirus exposure and HLA in healthy donors (dated by TCRdb to 2016 to 2017). At the level of the whole study: According to an earlier analysis of 550 to 700 of the donors, some 180 million T cells yielded some 120 million unique TCR beta sequences and roughly 280 Gb of sequence data. An early release covering about 600 HLA-typed donors comprised 250 to 350 gigabases of sequencing data and about 90 million unique TCR sequences. Of the 350 to 450 genotyped donors, approximately 81% were placed in the genetic ancestry cluster associated with self-reported Caucasian donors. The study was designed to test whether signatures of past pathogen exposure could be identified by cataloging public T cell receptors. Using immunosequencing, the study profiled T cell repertoires from 640 or so subjects and related those repertoires to cytomegalovirus serostatus. A separate validation cohort of 100 to 150 different subjects was used in addition to the approximately 640-subject first cohort. To predict cytomegalovirus infection status, the study brought together high-throughput TCR immunosequencing, statistical association of individual TCRs with disease status, and machine learning. To study patterns of TCR occurrence, a later analysis re-analyzed previously published TCR beta repertoires from several hundred donors and added high-resolution HLA genotyping. The later analysis used no new phenotypic data to find candidate immune exposures, relying instead on TCR beta sequences and their occurrence across donors. An earlier analysis of 500 to 750 of the donors applied high-throughput TCR beta sequencing to assess whether each TCR beta V gene segment acted as functional or pseudogenic. Donor age, sex, ethnicity and CMV serostatus were compiled alongside the repertoire data. A later genetic analysis took genome-wide SNP genotypes for about three fifths of the 666 donors and used that subset as a discovery cohort. Every repertoire in the discovery cohort had been generated on one and the same sequencing platform. Both class I and class II loci were covered by HLA typing, at four-digit resolution. Typing coverage differed by locus: A, B, C, DRB1 and DQB1 were typed in roughly 629-630 donors, DQA1 in approximately 520, DPA1 in around 610, and DPB1 in 400 to 480. Roughly 5 DR-DQ haplotypes were treated as single units for association and clustering because of strong linkage in the cohort. Among approximately 370 genotyped donors of the cohort, an average of about 220,000 unique TCR beta nucleotide sequences was sequenced per donor, of which approximately 18% were non-productive. The full study reports these points: The classifier was reported to diagnose cytomegalovirus status with high specificity and sensitivity in both the original cohort and the validation cohort. Because HLA typing was missing for some donors at each locus, association tests included only the typed subset. When HLA alleles, especially DR and DQ, strongly co-occurred, TCR associations were difficult to assign to individual alleles. Because the 87-base-pair reads could not distinguish some IMGT-functional V segments, including TRBV6-2 and TRBV6-3, those segments were excluded. Most CMV-associated TCR beta chains appeared to be HLA-restricted in a later analysis, and the HLA associations seemed to be driven largely by CMV exposure. According to the authors, the approach could potentially be generalized to other disease states and immunological phenotypes. Correlated functional status among segregating V segments might be attributable to linkage disequilibrium, but an unknown experimental factor could not be ruled out. Immune exposure information for the cohort was limited to CMV serostatus. According to a later analysis, TCR association rates differed among HLA loci, with DRB1 alleles showing the most associated TCRs and HLA-C alleles showing the fewest. An association between a missense DCLRE1C variant and V-gene and J-gene trimming of TCR beta chains was found in a later genetic analysis and replicated in an independent cohort. In a later genetic analysis, fewer N-insertions in productive TCRs were reported among donors in an Asian-associated ancestry cluster than the roughly 700-donor mean. Broadly in line with IMGT annotations, most TCR beta V segments showed up in productive rearrangements about 90% or about 30% of the time in an earlier analysis of 450 to 750 of the donors. A total of fewer than 200 TCR beta chains were listed by the study as associated with cytomegalovirus. Only TCR beta chains were sequenced in this cohort, and the absence of alpha or paired-chain data limited detectable features. A later analysis found that HLA-associated TCR beta chains were more clonally expanded and had lower generation probabilities than equally common non-associated chains. Most TCR sequences were seen in very few donors, while some public TCRs were found in many individuals. A few of the identified cytomegalovirus-associated TCR beta chains were confirmed in vitro to be specific for cytomegalovirus antigens. A further reported finding was that TCR beta sequences accurately predicted the HLA-A and HLA-B alleles for most subjects in the first cohort. A group of highly shared sequence variants was considered likely to be a technical artifact of the sequencing pipeline. In a later analysis, several top co-occurrence clusters were reported to appear linked to parvovirus B19, influenza, CMV and Epstein-Barr virus. At a false discovery rate of 0.05, a later analysis linked fewer than 20,000 TCR beta sequences to specific HLA alleles. Because counts were too low, fewer than 20 rarely observed V segments, including chromosome 9 orphons, were excluded from the earlier analysis of under 650 of the donors. Sequencing depth was assumed to be roughly uniform across donors in the presence/absence analyses, though that assumption may not hold.

Preparation of the library involved the immunoSEQ multiplex PCR assay. A mixture of 60 forward primers for TCR Vbeta segments and 13 reverse primers for TCR Jbeta segments was used in the multiplex PCR. Amplification of the CDR3 region of rearranged TCR beta genes was performed with a multiplex PCR assay on genomic DNA. The amplified TCR beta libraries were sequenced on the Illumina HiSeq System as 87-base-pair reads. The original methods were these. A later analysis counted approximately 74 million unique TCR beta chains across the 500 to 850 repertoires, and 10 million to 12 million of these chains were shared by at least two donors. Raw reads were error-corrected and collapsed into unique sequences by a nearest-neighbor algorithm in which closely related sequences were merged to remove PCR and sequencing errors. To assign V, D and J gene segments, CDR3 sequences were aligned to IMGT reference sequences. Each retained sequence needed at least a six-nucleotide match to both a V gene segment and a J gene segment. A rearrangement counted as productive if the CDR3 had no stop codons and remained in frame with V and J, and every other rearrangement counted as non-productive. Following IMGT convention, CDR3 was defined as the stretch from the second conserved V-encoded cysteine up to the conserved J-encoded phenylalanine. The earlier analysis of about 610 of the donors excluded sequences that lacked an unambiguous match to a single V gene segment. An earlier analysis of 550 to 650 of the donors classified V segments as functional when productive rearrangements were above 56.7% and as segregating when the standard deviation between donors was above 5%. A statistical classification framework was built to diagnose cytomegalovirus status from the catalog of TCR beta chain sequences. In a later analysis, TCR nucleotide sequences were compared against IMGT/GENE-DB human TR gene sequences so that V and J genes could be assigned. A later analysis assigned CDR3 sequences and most-parsimonious VDJ recombination scenarios with the TCRdist pipeline. A later analysis defined each TCR beta chain by its CDR3 amino acid sequence plus V-gene family, and excluded reads lacking a unique V-gene family. A later analysis removed over 500 highly shared, low-generation-probability nucleotide sequences to deal with suspected cross-contamination and a sequencing artifact. A later analysis calculated a clonal expansion index for each public chain from normalized within-repertoire ranks of inferred template counts. In a later analysis, generation probabilities were computed using a VDJ recombination model fitted to out-of-frame rearrangements, and the results were checked against IGoR. Hypergeometric tests were used in a later analysis to score TCR-TCR, TCR-HLA and TCR-CMV co-occurrence, with a repertoire-size bias correction applied to the TCR pairs. A later analysis estimated false discovery rates by permuting HLA or CMV assignments 20 times. A later analysis grouped co-occurring TCRs with DBSCAN, adding TCRdist sequence similarity when clustering within HLA-allele-positive subsets. Repertoires with fewer than 30,000 or more than 120,000 public chains were left out of co-occurrence clustering, as were a handful of repertoires with anomalous nucleotide sharing. Sourced from immuneACCESS, this table was stored by TCRdb with only in-frame sequences that have V and J called. A share of the clones is absent; for the studies checked, an unresolved V gene accounts for under half, and the remainder has no known explanation. D and trimming come from the DNA, and the V and J calls and clone size come from that table. This sample gives some 150,000 clones in total; 70% of them show up just once. The ten largest clones take up 1.5% to 2% of the sample.

Measured from the cysteine to the phenylalanine, the CDR3 is 15 residues long. Here the CDR3 DNA is all that survives: 45 bases in frame from base 1. Taken from the germline V gene, the CDR1 and CDR2 loops are MDHEN and SYDVKM. The junction shows trimming of 4 bases on V and 1 base on J, plus 13 bases between the germline ends. This clone came up a few times. The antigen it binds to is not known. No much larger clonotype is one base removed from it; base qualities were not supplied. The cohort comprised more than 550 healthy bone marrow donors. Cohort members were all nominally healthy when sampled, although unrecorded immune exposures were likely present. The donor was CMV seronegative and belonged to the group of approximately 320 seronegative cohort members. A peripheral blood sample was provided by each donor, and peripheral blood mononuclear cells were used for TCR beta sequencing. The Qiagen DNeasy Blood Extraction Kit was used to extract genomic DNA from the blood cell samples.

The source is a woman under 40 in good health and CMV-seronegative. The sample consisted of PBMCs. This chain joins TRBV28 to TRBJ1-1, with the D gene uncertain. The nucleotide sequence is given as TGTGCCAGCAGTTCAGACATCTACGGGAACACTGAAGCTTTCTTT. This gives the protein CASSSDIYGNTEAFF.